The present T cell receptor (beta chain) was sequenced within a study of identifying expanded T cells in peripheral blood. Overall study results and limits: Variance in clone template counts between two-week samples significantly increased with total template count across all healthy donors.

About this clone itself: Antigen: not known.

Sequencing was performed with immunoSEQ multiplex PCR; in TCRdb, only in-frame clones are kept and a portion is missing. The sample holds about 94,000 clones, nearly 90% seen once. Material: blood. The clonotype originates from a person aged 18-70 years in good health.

CDR3 DNA sequence: TGTGCCAGCAGTTTAAGGCTCGGGACAGGGACCTACGAGCAGTACTTC. Translation: CASSLRLGTGTYEQYF. The rearrangement joins TRBV27 to TRBJ2-7; 9 nucleotides align to TRBD1. Looked up from germline, CDR1 is MNHEY and CDR2 is SMNVEV (reference sequence). The CDR3 covers 16 residues. Losses at the gene ends were 2 bases for V and 2 bases for J; bases not matched to a gene: 7.